Listed below are T cell receptor beta chains from one sample, sequenced in a study of graft-versus-host responses after intestinal transplantation. Sequencing was performed with immunoSEQ multiplex PCR; in TCRdb, only in-frame clones are kept and a portion is missing. The sample consists of roughly 110,000 clones, 87% of them appearing once. Antigens of these TCRs are unknown. The sequenced sample was unstimulated CD4+ T cells sorted from spleen or lymph node cells, obtained before transplant. The receptors here all came from a human donor who was the organ donor for an intestinal transplant. CDR3s include the opening cysteine and the closing phenylalanine or tryptophan. The order of the fields is clone size, J gene, V gene, D gene, CDR3 DNA, CDR3 protein. The D gene is left open where the match is weak. Clone sizes are given selectively: once, few, many, or a class where the clone is expanded.

abundance: NA; j_gene: TRBJ1-2; v_gene: TRBV6-5; d_gene: NA; CDR3nt: TGTGCCAGCATTGCCCCGGGATTTGGTGGCTACACCTTC; CDR3aa: CASIAPGFGGYTF
abundance: NA; j_gene: TRBJ2-1; v_gene: TRBV5-6; d_gene: TRBD2; CDR3nt: TGTGCCAGCAGCCCGGGACTAGCCCAATACAATGAGCAGTTCTTC; CDR3aa: CASSPGLAQYNEQFF
abundance: NA; j_gene: TRBJ1-2; v_gene: TRBV7-2; d_gene: NA; CDR3nt: TGTGCCAGCAGCCCCGTGACAGCTAACTATGGCTACACCTTC; CDR3aa: CASSPVTANYGYTF
abundance: NA; j_gene: TRBJ2-7; v_gene: TRBV27; d_gene: NA; CDR3nt: TGTGCCAGCAGTATCCGGCCGAATTCCTACTACGAGCAGTACTTC; CDR3aa: CASSIRPNSYYEQYF
abundance: NA; j_gene: TRBJ1-2; v_gene: TRBV6-1; d_gene: TRBD1; CDR3nt: TGTGCCAGCAGGGAGACAGGGAACTATGGCTACACCTTC; CDR3aa: CASRETGNYGYTF
abundance: NA; j_gene: TRBJ1-4; v_gene: TRBV27; d_gene: NA; CDR3nt: TGTGCCAGCAGTTTTACCGGCACTAATGAAAAACTGTTTTTT; CDR3aa: CASSFTGTNEKLFF
abundance: NA; j_gene: TRBJ2-7; v_gene: TRBV6-5; d_gene: TRBD1; CDR3nt: TGTGCCAGCAGTTACTCGAACAGGGGGCTCGACGAGCAGTACTTC; CDR3aa: CASSYSNRGLDEQYF
abundance: NA; j_gene: TRBJ2-1; v_gene: TRBV5-4; d_gene: TRBD2; CDR3nt: TGTGCCAGCACCACCCCCGGACTAGCGAATGGACATGAGCAGTTCTTC; CDR3aa: CASTTPGLANGHEQFF
abundance: NA; j_gene: TRBJ1-1; v_gene: TRBV6-5; d_gene: NA; CDR3nt: TGTGCCAGCAGTTACGGGGGGGGGATAATGAACACTGAAGCTTTCTTT; CDR3aa: CASSYGGGIMNTEAFF
abundance: NA; j_gene: TRBJ2-7; v_gene: TRBV12-2; d_gene: NA; CDR3nt: TGTGCAAGTCGCACCGTGCGCTCCAGGGCGTTAGACTACGAGCAGTACTTC; CDR3aa: CASRTVRSRALDYEQYF
abundance: NA; j_gene: TRBJ2-3; v_gene: TRBV7-2; d_gene: TRBD2; CDR3nt: TGTGCCAGCAGCCTGGTGCTAGCGGGGTCTAGCACAGATACGCAGTATTTT; CDR3aa: CASSLVLAGSSTDTQYF
abundance: NA; j_gene: TRBJ2-3; v_gene: TRBV11-2; d_gene: NA; CDR3nt: TGTGCCAGCAGCTTAGCGGGGGGCACAGATACGCAGTATTTT; CDR3aa: CASSLAGGTDTQYF
abundance: NA; j_gene: TRBJ2-3; v_gene: TRBV10-3; d_gene: NA; CDR3nt: TGTGCCATCAGTGAGTCGTTGGGGCACACAGATACGCAGTATTTT; CDR3aa: CAISESLGHTDTQYF
abundance: NA; j_gene: TRBJ2-7; v_gene: TRBV6-5; d_gene: NA; CDR3nt: TGTGCCGGCTGGACTCGATACTACGAGCAGTACTTC; CDR3aa: CAGWTRYYEQYF
abundance: NA; j_gene: TRBJ2-4; v_gene: TRBV5-1; d_gene: TRBD1; CDR3nt: TGCGCCAGCAGCGAGACAGGGGGATTAGCCAAAAACATTCAGTACTTC; CDR3aa: CASSETGGLAKNIQYF
abundance: NA; j_gene: TRBJ2-3; v_gene: TRBV2; d_gene: TRBD1; CDR3nt: TGTGCCAGCAGTGTGGGGGACAGGCTCACAGATACGCAGTATTTT; CDR3aa: CASSVGDRLTDTQYF
abundance: NA; j_gene: TRBJ2-2; v_gene: TRBV9; d_gene: TRBD2; CDR3nt: TGTGCCAGCAGCGCGGACTCGGGGGGGCTAGGCACCGGGGAGCTGTTTTTT; CDR3aa: CASSADSGGLGTGELFF
abundance: NA; j_gene: TRBJ1-1; v_gene: TRBV7-3; d_gene: TRBD1; CDR3nt: TGTGCCAGCAGCTCAAGGTCAGGGGGAGGAGAGACTGAAGCTTTCTTT; CDR3aa: CASSSRSGGGETEAFF
abundance: NA; j_gene: TRBJ2-7; v_gene: TRBV19; d_gene: NA; CDR3nt: TGTGCCAGTGGGGACCAAAACGGGGACGAGCAGTACTTC; CDR3aa: CASGDQNGDEQYF
abundance: NA; j_gene: TRBJ2-1; v_gene: TRBV6-1; d_gene: NA; CDR3nt: TGTGCCAGCAGTGAACTGCTCGGCTCCTACAATGAGCAGTTCTTC; CDR3aa: CASSELLGSYNEQFF
abundance: once; j_gene: TRBJ2-1; v_gene: TRBV11-2; d_gene: NA; CDR3nt: TGTGCCAGCAGCTTAGATCAAGGGGAGCGGAAGCAGTTCTTC; CDR3aa: CASSLDQGERKQFF
abundance: NA; j_gene: TRBJ1-1; v_gene: TRBV5-6; d_gene: NA; CDR3nt: TGTGCCAGCAGCGTCGGGTTCAACACTGAAGCTTTCTTT; CDR3aa: CASSVGFNTEAFF
abundance: NA; j_gene: TRBJ2-5; v_gene: TRBV9; d_gene: NA; CDR3nt: TGTGCCAGCAGCGCGGACTACTCCGGCAGGACCCAGTACTTC; CDR3aa: CASSADYSGRTQYF
abundance: NA; j_gene: TRBJ1-4; v_gene: TRBV5-6; d_gene: TRBD1; CDR3nt: TGTGCCAGCAGTAGGACAGGGGATGCTGAAAAACTGTTTTTT; CDR3aa: CASSRTGDAEKLFF
abundance: NA; j_gene: TRBJ2-5; v_gene: TRBV4-1; d_gene: TRBD2; CDR3nt: TGCGCCAGCAGCCATCGAGCTAGCGGATCGCAAGAGACCCAGTACTTC; CDR3aa: CASSHRASGSQETQYF
abundance: NA; j_gene: TRBJ2-3; v_gene: TRBV11-2; d_gene: TRBD1; CDR3nt: TGTGCCAGCAGCTTCTCCGGGACAGGGGACTATACGCAGTATTTT; CDR3aa: CASSFSGTGDYTQYF
abundance: NA; j_gene: TRBJ1-5; v_gene: TRBV6-6; d_gene: NA; CDR3nt: TGTGCCAGCAGTTACTCTGGGGGGGGTCAGCCCCAGCATTTT; CDR3aa: CASSYSGGGQPQHF
abundance: NA; j_gene: TRBJ2-5; v_gene: TRBV27; d_gene: NA; CDR3nt: TGTGCCAGCAGTCGCCGTCGGTCCCAAGAGACCCAGTACTTC; CDR3aa: CASSRRRSQETQYF
abundance: NA; j_gene: TRBJ1-3; v_gene: TRBV7-9; d_gene: NA; CDR3nt: TGTGCCAGCAGCTTAGACATGGCGCACTCTGGAAACACCATATATTTT; CDR3aa: CASSLDMAHSGNTIYF
abundance: NA; j_gene: TRBJ2-7; v_gene: TRBV5-1; d_gene: NA; CDR3nt: TGCGCCAGCAGCTTGGTACATGGGACCTACGAGCAGTACTTC; CDR3aa: CASSLVHGTYEQYF
abundance: NA; j_gene: TRBJ1-1; v_gene: TRBV7-9; d_gene: NA; CDR3nt: TGTGCCAGCAGCTCTAAAATCATGAACACTGAAGCTTTCTTT; CDR3aa: CASSSKIMNTEAFF
abundance: NA; j_gene: TRBJ2-5; v_gene: TRBV18; d_gene: NA; CDR3nt: TGTGCCAGCTCACCGGGCGAAGAGACCCAGTACTTC; CDR3aa: CASSPGEETQYF
abundance: NA; j_gene: TRBJ2-1; v_gene: TRBV12-5; d_gene: TRBD2; CDR3nt: TGTGCTAGTGGCCCCGGCGGGGGCTACAATGAGCAGTTCTTC; CDR3aa: CASGPGGGYNEQFF
abundance: NA; j_gene: TRBJ1-2; v_gene: TRBV11-3; d_gene: TRBD1; CDR3nt: TGTGCCAGCAGCTTTACAGGGGGAACGTGGCACACCTTC; CDR3aa: CASSFTGGTWHTF
abundance: once; j_gene: TRBJ2-7; v_gene: TRBV29-1; d_gene: NA; CDR3nt: TGCAGCGTTGGGACTCAGAGCTACGAGCAGTACTTC; CDR3aa: CSVGTQSYEQYF
abundance: NA; j_gene: TRBJ2-6; v_gene: TRBV7-9; d_gene: TRBD1; CDR3nt: TGTGCCAGCAGCTTAGCGCGCGGACAGGGGACTGGGGCCAACGTCCTGACTTTC; CDR3aa: CASSLARGQGTGANVLTF
abundance: NA; j_gene: TRBJ2-2; v_gene: TRBV6-6; d_gene: NA; CDR3nt: TGTGCCAGCAGTAGGACAGCCACCGGGGAGCTGTTTTTT; CDR3aa: CASSRTATGELFF
abundance: NA; j_gene: TRBJ2-2; v_gene: TRBV5-4; d_gene: TRBD2; CDR3nt: TGTGCCAGCAGCTTGGCCGGGAGGGCCAACACCGGGGAGCTGTTTTTT; CDR3aa: CASSLAGRANTGELFF
abundance: NA; j_gene: TRBJ1-1; v_gene: TRBV27; d_gene: NA; CDR3nt: TGTGCCAGCAGTCCGAACCCCCAGGGCCTGAACACTGAAGCTTTCTTT; CDR3aa: CASSPNPQGLNTEAFF
abundance: NA; j_gene: TRBJ1-1; v_gene: TRBV10-3; d_gene: TRBD1; CDR3nt: TGTGCCATCAGTGAGTTTACCGGGACAGGGAGAACTGAAGCTTTCTTT; CDR3aa: CAISEFTGTGRTEAFF
abundance: NA; j_gene: TRBJ1-5; v_gene: TRBV19; d_gene: TRBD1; CDR3nt: TGTGCCAGTAAGAGGGACAGGGATCAGCCCCAGCATTTT; CDR3aa: CASKRDRDQPQHF
abundance: NA; j_gene: TRBJ1-5; v_gene: TRBV10-2; d_gene: NA; CDR3nt: TGCGCCAGCAGTGAGTCGGTTGGTGGGGGGCTTTGGCAGCCCCAGCATTTT; CDR3aa: CASSESVGGGLWQPQHF
abundance: once; j_gene: TRBJ2-7; v_gene: TRBV2; d_gene: NA; CDR3nt: TGTGCCAGCAGTTGGGGGCGCGATTACGAGCAGTACTTC; CDR3aa: CASSWGRDYEQYF
abundance: NA; j_gene: TRBJ2-6; v_gene: TRBV7-2; d_gene: TRBD1; CDR3nt: TGTGCCAGCAGCTTAGTCCTGGTCAGGGGGAGCTCTGGGGCCAACGTCCTGACTTTC; CDR3aa: CASSLVLVRGSSGANVLTF
abundance: NA; j_gene: TRBJ2-2; v_gene: TRBV7-2; d_gene: NA; CDR3nt: TGTGCCAGCAGCTCGGACGGATTAAACACCGGGGAGCTGTTTTTT; CDR3aa: CASSSDGLNTGELFF
abundance: NA; j_gene: TRBJ2-3; v_gene: TRBV18; d_gene: NA; CDR3nt: TGTGCCAGCTCACCTCCCGGGATTTGGACAGATACGCAGTATTTT; CDR3aa: CASSPPGIWTDTQYF
abundance: NA; j_gene: TRBJ2-3; v_gene: TRBV6-1; d_gene: NA; CDR3nt: TGTGCCAGCAGCCCGACAGGCACAGATACGCAGTATTTT; CDR3aa: CASSPTGTDTQYF
abundance: NA; j_gene: TRBJ2-7; v_gene: TRBV5-5; d_gene: NA; CDR3nt: TGTGCCAGCAGCTTGGGGGTAGGCGGTTACTACGAGCAGTACTTC; CDR3aa: CASSLGVGGYYEQYF
abundance: few; j_gene: TRBJ2-1; v_gene: TRBV7-6; d_gene: TRBD2; CDR3nt: TGTGCCAGCAGCCCGCAGGGAGGGCGGGGACGCCCCAATGAGCAGTTCTTC; CDR3aa: CASSPQGGRGRPNEQFF
abundance: NA; j_gene: TRBJ2-3; v_gene: TRBV19; d_gene: NA; CDR3nt: TGTGCCAGTAGTATTCAAGGGGGGAGCACAGATACGCAGTATTTT; CDR3aa: CASSIQGGSTDTQYF
abundance: NA; j_gene: TRBJ2-1; v_gene: TRBV6-6; d_gene: TRBD2; CDR3nt: TGTGCCAGCAGACAGAGCGGGAGCTCCTACAATGAGCAGTTCTTC; CDR3aa: CASRQSGSSYNEQFF